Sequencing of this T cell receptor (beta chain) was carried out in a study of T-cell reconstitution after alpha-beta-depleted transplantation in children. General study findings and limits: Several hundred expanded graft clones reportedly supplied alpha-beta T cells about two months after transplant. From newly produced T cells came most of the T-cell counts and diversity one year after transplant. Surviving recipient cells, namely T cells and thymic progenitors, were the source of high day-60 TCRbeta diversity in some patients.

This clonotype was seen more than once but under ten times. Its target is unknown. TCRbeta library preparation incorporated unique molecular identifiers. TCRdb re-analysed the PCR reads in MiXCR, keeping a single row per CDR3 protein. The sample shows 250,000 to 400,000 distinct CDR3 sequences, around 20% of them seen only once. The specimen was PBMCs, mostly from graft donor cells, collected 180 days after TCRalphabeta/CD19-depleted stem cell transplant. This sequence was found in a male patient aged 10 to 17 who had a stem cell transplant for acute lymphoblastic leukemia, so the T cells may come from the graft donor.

This chain's CDR3 is CASSLPSSGRALQFF. CDR3 bases: TGTGCCAGCAGCTTACCCTCTAGCGGGAGGGCACTGCAGTTCTTC. The J gene is TRBJ2-1, the V gene TRBV11-2, with 12 bases identical to TRBD2. V lost 2 bases to trimming and J lost 12 bases; unmatched junction nucleotides: 8. Germline-derived CDR1 and CDR2 are SGHAT and FQNNGV. The CDR3 has 15 residues. Together with reference TRBV11-2 and TRBJ2-1, the CDR3 gives the full variable domain: EAGVAQSPRYKIIEKRQSVAFWCNPISGHATLYWYQQILGQGPKLLIQFQNNGVVDDSQLPKDRFSAERLKGVDSTLKIQPAKLEDSAVYLCASSLPSSGRALQFFGPGTRLTVL.